This T cell receptor (beta chain) appears in the sequencing data of a study of blood T cell repertoires in COVID-19. Overall study: Samples came from the United States, Italy and Spain, spanning acute and convalescent COVID-19.

Enrollment of patients from Seattle took place during active infection, with longitudinal follow-up. The table came from immunoSEQ multiplex PCR; TCRdb's copy has only in-frame clones and leaves some out. The repertoire consists of some 64,000 clones, with about 80% occurring once and the leading ten covering 12% to 15%. Germline V gene data show CDR1 as SGHAT and CDR2 as FQNNGV. The CDR3 spans 14 residues. V shed 4 bases and J shed 0 bases, with 10 bases lying between them. The clonotype originates from a man in his 60s with COVID-19, enrolled during active disease. The chain has TRBV11-2 and TRBJ2-7, with D uncertain. Sequencing was performed on peripheral blood. The CDR3 sequence is CASSYRASSYEQYF. CDR3 nucleotide sequence: TGTGCCAGCAGCTATAGAGCGAGCTCCTACGAGCAGTACTTC. The full variable domain, with the rest looked up from reference TRBV11-2 and TRBJ2-7, is EAGVAQSPRYKIIEKRQSVAFWCNPISGHATLYWYQQILGQGPKLLIQFQNNGVVDDSQLPKDRFSAERLKGVDSTLKIQPAKLEDSAVYLCASSYRASSYEQYFGPGTRLTVT.